The clone carrying this TCR beta chain was seen only a few times. Its target is not known. This sample is drawn from a study of T cells in Graves' hyperthyroidism and ophthalmopathy. General study results and limits: Researchers report that a 13 V-J model separated ophthalmopathy from stable hyperthyroidism.

From RNA transcripts, TCR beta CDR3 regions were amplified. TCR CDR3 underwent first-round RT-PCR with the HTBI primer set. Via MiXCR, TCRdb re-called the multiplex PCR reads, giving one row per CDR3 protein. The sample comprises more than 450,000 distinct CDR3 sequences, around 13% of which are singletons, and roughly 13% rests with the top ten. Patients aged 18 to 65 had newly diagnosed hyperthyroidism of under 2 months' duration. PBMCs were collected from a roughly 9.7 ml volume of fresh peripheral blood. The source of this sequence is a woman in her 40s with Graves' hyperthyroidism. Sample: blood.

The DNA of the CDR3 is TGCAGTGCTAGAGTTGGACTAGCGGGAGGCCGGGGTGAGCAGTTCTTC. Its translation: CSARVGLAGGRGEQFF. The chain has TRBV20-1 and TRBJ2-1; 14 nucleotides match TRBD2. This CDR3 is built from 16 residues. Trimming took 1 base from V and 9 from J; bases not matched to a gene: 8. Germline lookup yields CDR1 DFQATT and CDR2 SNEGSKA (reference sequence).